These T cell receptor beta chains were read from a single sample in a study of low-dose radiotherapy and immunotherapy resistance in tumors. TCRdb reprocessed the reads via MiXCR and lists one record per CDR3 protein. The table lists some 94,000 distinct CDR3 sequences, 20% to 25% of them singletons. Here the sequenced sample was PBMCs, taken after low-dose radiotherapy plus immunotherapy. The receptors shown here come from a female donor with ovarian cancer. The CDR3 runs from the conserved cysteine through the conserved F or W. The order of the fields is CDR3 length, V gene, CDR3 protein.

CDR3 length: 18
V gene: TRBV7-9
CDR3 protein: CASSPRGLSGELFFFFFF

CDR3 length: 18
V gene: TRBV14
CDR3 protein: CASSQDLLTSDPTGELFF

CDR3 length: 13
V gene: TRBV11-1
CDR3 protein: CASSYSGRNEQFF

CDR3 length: 15
V gene: TRBV2
CDR3 protein: CASSSGQRVNQPQHF

CDR3 length: 16
V gene: TRBV23-1
CDR3 protein: CASSQSPGTADYEQYF

CDR3 length: 9
V gene: TRBV29-1
CDR3 protein: CSAMNEQFF

CDR3 length: 18
V gene: TRBV12-3/TRBV12-4
CDR3 protein: CASSFRGYGTRGGNEQFF

CDR3 length: 15
V gene: TRBV20-1
CDR3 protein: CSAPPTSGSRDEQFF

CDR3 length: 16
V gene: TRBV7-9
CDR3 protein: CASSLGASGMADTQYF

CDR3 length: 13
V gene: TRBV20-1
CDR3 protein: CSASPARNTEAFF

CDR3 length: 16
V gene: TRBV6-6
CDR3 protein: CASGTGGAWNTGELFF

CDR3 length: 14
V gene: TRBV12-3/TRBV12-4
CDR3 protein: CASSLTGPNTEAFF

CDR3 length: 15
V gene: TRBV7-2
CDR3 protein: CASSPPRKGSAEQFF

CDR3 length: 11
V gene: TRBV28
CDR3 protein: CASRSGLEQYF

CDR3 length: 15
V gene: TRBV28
CDR3 protein: CASSLPIDRRRTQYF

CDR3 length: 18
V gene: TRBV4-3
CDR3 protein: CASSQSTFWGGLNNEQFF

CDR3 length: 18
V gene: TRBV5-4
CDR3 protein: CASSGSFGTSGRAIEQYF

CDR3 length: 17
V gene: TRBV4-1
CDR3 protein: CASSQVQGRKRDTEAFF

CDR3 length: 12
V gene: TRBV29-1
CDR3 protein: CSAGQPNQPQHF

CDR3 length: 13
V gene: TRBV29-1
CDR3 protein: CSVATVTTGEQYF

CDR3 length: 14
V gene: TRBV2
CDR3 protein: CAKRGEEYNSPLHF

CDR3 length: 15
V gene: TRBV28
CDR3 protein: CASSFVTGVHNEQYF

CDR3 length: 16
V gene: TRBV7-2
CDR3 protein: CASSLRGGTGAYEQYF

CDR3 length: 12
V gene: TRBV13
CDR3 protein: CASTVSTDTQYF

CDR3 length: 15
V gene: TRBV30
CDR3 protein: CAWSPDRGSNQPQHF

CDR3 length: 18
V gene: TRBV13
CDR3 protein: CASSLWVEGSSGANVLTF

CDR3 length: 16
V gene: TRBV7-8
CDR3 protein: CASRPTRIGGTYEQYF

CDR3 length: 15
V gene: TRBV5-1
CDR3 protein: CASSPPGQGTDTQYF

CDR3 length: 14
V gene: TRBV6-2/TRBV6-3
CDR3 protein: CASRALTTNEKLFF

CDR3 length: 15
V gene: TRBV19
CDR3 protein: CASALGQYSNQPQHF

CDR3 length: 13
V gene: TRBV5-1
CDR3 protein: CASSVDPTGELFF

CDR3 length: 16
V gene: TRBV10-3
CDR3 protein: CAISGQASSYNSPLHF

CDR3 length: 15
V gene: TRBV5-1
CDR3 protein: CASSLEVVSQDGYTF

CDR3 length: 14
V gene: TRBV20-1
CDR3 protein: CSAWTGNSYEQQYF

CDR3 length: 14
V gene: TRBV6-2/TRBV6-3
CDR3 protein: CASSRMGAVETQYF

CDR3 length: 16
V gene: TRBV6-2/TRBV6-3
CDR3 protein: CASSESTASSNYGYTF

CDR3 length: 14
V gene: TRBV6-2/TRBV6-3
CDR3 protein: CASSEVEEIGGYTF

CDR3 length: 16
V gene: TRBV20-1
CDR3 protein: CSAQGIAGGDTDTQYF

CDR3 length: 11
V gene: TRBV29-1
CDR3 protein: CSVGAGGELFF

CDR3 length: 16
V gene: TRBV3-1
CDR3 protein: CASSQGAGGLTDTQYF

CDR3 length: 14
V gene: TRBV12-3/TRBV12-4
CDR3 protein: CASSYGGLRDTQYF

CDR3 length: 13
V gene: TRBV18
CDR3 protein: CASSPDGVSGYTF

CDR3 length: 15
V gene: TRBV7-9
CDR3 protein: CASSLDGTGTETQYF

CDR3 length: 16
V gene: TRBV7-2
CDR3 protein: CASSLGGQRVNTEAFF

CDR3 length: 15
V gene: TRBV10-3
CDR3 protein: CAIREAGASGNTIYF

CDR3 length: 15
V gene: TRBV27
CDR3 protein: CASTFSAGGGETQYF

CDR3 length: 16
V gene: TRBV4-2
CDR3 protein: CASSRRLAGGPDEQFF

CDR3 length: 12
V gene: TRBV7-8
CDR3 protein: CASSLEAGEQFF